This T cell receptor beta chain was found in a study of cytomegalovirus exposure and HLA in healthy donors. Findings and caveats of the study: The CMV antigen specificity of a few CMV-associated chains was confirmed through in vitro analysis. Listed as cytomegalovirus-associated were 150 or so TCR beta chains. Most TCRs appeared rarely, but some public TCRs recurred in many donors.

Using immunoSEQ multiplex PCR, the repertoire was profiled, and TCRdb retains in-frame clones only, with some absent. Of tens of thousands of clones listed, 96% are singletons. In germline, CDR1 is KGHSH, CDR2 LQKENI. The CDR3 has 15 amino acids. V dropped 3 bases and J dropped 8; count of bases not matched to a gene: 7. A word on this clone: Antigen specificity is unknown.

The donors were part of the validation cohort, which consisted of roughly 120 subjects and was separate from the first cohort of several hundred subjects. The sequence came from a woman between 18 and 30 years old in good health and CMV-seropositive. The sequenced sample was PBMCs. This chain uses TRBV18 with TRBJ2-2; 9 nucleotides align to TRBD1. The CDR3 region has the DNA TGTGCCAGCTCACCTAAACAGGGGGCGCCGGGGGAGCTGTTTTTT. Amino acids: CASSPKQGAPGELFF. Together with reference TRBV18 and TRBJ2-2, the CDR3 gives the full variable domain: NAGVMQNPRHLVRRRGQEARLRCSPMKGHSHVYWYRQLPEEGLKFMVYLQKENIIDESGMPKERFSAEFPKEGPSILRIQQVVRGDSAAYFCASSPKQGAPGELFFGEGSRLTVL.